This T cell receptor beta chain was found in a study of T cells in Graves' hyperthyroidism and ophthalmopathy. V was cut by 5 bases and J by 4 bases, with 9 bases left in between. Per germline, CDR1 DFQATT and CDR2 SNEGSKA (reference sequence). The CDR3 runs 12 residues. This clonotype was recorded a few times. The investigators amplified TCR beta CDR3 regions from RNA transcripts. TCR CDR3 regions were first amplified by RT-PCR with HTBI primers. Each CDR3 protein gets one entry after TCRdb re-called the multiplex PCR reads with MiXCR. The sample has about 700,000 distinct CDR3 sequences, about 14% seen once; the top ten hold about 10%.

The TCR sequence derives from a woman in her late teens or twenties with Graves' hyperthyroidism. This chain links TRBV20-1 with TRBJ2-1; the D gene is possibly TRBD1 (5 bases). Source material: blood. CDR3 DNA: TGCAGTGCTGATGACAGTTACAATGAGCAGTTCTTC. It specifies CSADDSYNEQFF.